These 7 T cell receptor beta chains were all obtained from the same sample, sequenced in a study of T cell clonality in common variable immunodeficiency. Method: immunoSEQ multiplex PCR; TCRdb's copy keeps in-frame clones and lacks some. This sample carries some 54,000 clones, none of them present only once. Input material: peripheral blood mononuclear cells. These receptors all come from a person aged 18 to 75 in good health.

This clone was observed a few times. The CDR3 end falls 3 residues outside the read, so it is completed with the germline J gene. V gene TRBV7-9 combines with J gene TRBJ1-2; D is possibly TRBD1 (5 bases). The germline V gene encodes CDR1 SEHNR and CDR2 FQNEAQ (reference sequence). The CDR3 is 14 residues long. The sequenced part of the CDR3 DNA is TGTGCCAGCAGCCCGGCTCAGGGCACCTACGAC. This encodes CASSPAQGTYD. The complete CDR3 sequence is CASSPAQGTYDYTF.

This clone was seen ten or more times. The read ends 3 residues before the CDR3 terminus; that terminus is restored from the germline J gene. The gene calls are TRBV7-8 and TRBJ2-1; 8 positions match TRBD1. Germline V gene lookup returns CDR1 SGHVS and CDR2 FQNEAQ. After removal of 4 bases from V and 5 bases from J, the junction contained 7 bases not matched to a gene. This CDR3 is built from 15 residues. The DNA read from the CDR3 is TGTGCCAGCAGCTCCAGACAGGGGAACGACAATGAG. Translating gives CASSSRQGNDNE. The whole CDR3 reads CASSSRQGNDNEQFF.

Ten or more counts support this clone. Sequencing ends 3 residues short of the CDR3 end; the germline J gene provides the rest. Other DNA variants within this sample encode the same CDR3. The gene calls are TRBV28 and TRBJ2-7; tentatively, D is TRBD1 or TRBD2 (7 bases each). The CDR3 runs to 15 residues. Trimming pared 2 bases from V and 1 base from J, leaving 12 bases between. Per the germline V gene, CDR1 is MDHEN and CDR2 is SYDVKM. The CDR3 protein is CASSLQGGGSYEQYF. Partial CDR3 DNA: TGTGCCAGCAGTTTACAGGGGGGAGGGTCCTACGAG.

This clone was counted at least ten times. Read coverage stops 3 residues before the CDR3 terminus; the germline J gene supplies the remainder. The rearrangement links TRBV18 to TRBJ1-3; D is perhaps TRBD1 (5 bases). The CDR3 spans 17 residues. Looked up from germline, CDR1 is KGHSH and CDR2 is LQKENI. V lost 2 bases, J lost 0 bases, and 14 bases lay in between. The CDR3: CASSPEGRGSSGNTIYF. CDR3 bases read: TGTGCCAGCTCACCAGAAGGAAGGGGAAGCTCTGGAAACACC.

About this clone itself: With the read ending 3 residues before the CDR3 end, the germline J gene is used to fill in that end. The chain combines TRBV19 with TRBJ1-2; tentative D call: TRBD1 (5 bases). There are 12 residues in the CDR3. CDR1 is LNHDA and CDR2 is SQIVND in the germline V gene (reference sequence). The CDR3 reads CASRQSGDTYTF. CDR3 bases read: TGTGCCAGCAGACAGTCGGGAGATACC.

In this sample, this clone turned up a few times. The read terminates 3 residues ahead of where the CDR3 ends, so the germline J gene completes it. This chain joins TRBV5-6 and TRBJ1-3; D ambiguous. V shed 4 bases and J shed 1 base, with 6 bases lying between them. Germline loops: CDR1 SGHDT, CDR2 YYEEEE. The CDR3 extends over 13 amino acids. CDR3 DNA (partial): TGTGCCAGCAGCCTTCGTTCTGGAAACACC. Amino acids: CASSLRSGNT. The whole CDR3 is CASSLRSGNTIYF. The full variable domain, in which reference TRBV5-6 and TRBJ1-3 provide the parts outside the CDR3, is DAGVTQSPTHLIKTRGQQVTLRCSPKSGHDTVSWYQQALGQGPQFIFQYYEEEERQRGNFPDRFSGHQFPNYSSELNVNALLLGDSALYLCASSLRSGNTIYFGEGSWLTVV.

There are many counts of this clone. Read sequence stops 3 residues before the CDR3 end, and the germline J gene provides the missing end. V usage is TRBV30 and J usage is TRBJ1-5; the D is unclear. Deletions cut 5 bases from V and 1 base from J, with 9 bases between. Germline V lookup: CDR1 GTSNPN, CDR2 SVGIG (reference sequence). The CDR3 totals 13 residues. CDR3 bases read: TGTGCCTGGTGCCTGGGCAGCAATCAGCCC. It is translated as CAWCLGSNQP. The entire CDR3 protein reads CAWCLGSNQPQHF.